Given below is one T cell receptor (beta chain) in context. Here immunoSEQ multiplex PCR was the method, and the copy in TCRdb shows in-frame clones only, minus some. The data show about 34,000 clones, 80% seen once. The CDR3 contains 15 residues. J gave up 4 bases and V 4 bases, and 9 bases lay outside the gene matches. Germline CDR1 reads SGHRS; CDR2 reads YFSETQ. This record belongs to a study of blood T cell repertoires in COVID-19. Material for sequencing was peripheral blood. V is TRBV5-1 and J is TRBJ2-3; TRBD1 matches 7 bases. This TCR came from a woman between 70 and 85 years old with acute or convalescent COVID-19. Written as DNA, the CDR3 is TGCGCCAGCAGCGTTACAGGGGTTGGGGCAGATACGCAGTATTTT. This codes for CASSVTGVGADTQYF.